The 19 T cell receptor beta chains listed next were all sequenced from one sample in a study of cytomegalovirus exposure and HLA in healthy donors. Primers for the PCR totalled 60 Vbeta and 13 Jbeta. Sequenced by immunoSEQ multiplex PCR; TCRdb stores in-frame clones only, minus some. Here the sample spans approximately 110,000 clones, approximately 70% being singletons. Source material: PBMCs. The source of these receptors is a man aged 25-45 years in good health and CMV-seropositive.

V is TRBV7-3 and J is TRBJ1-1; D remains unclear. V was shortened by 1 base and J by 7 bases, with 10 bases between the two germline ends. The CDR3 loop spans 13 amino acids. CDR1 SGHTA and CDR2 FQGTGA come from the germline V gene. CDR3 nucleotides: TGTGCCAGCAGCTTAAGTTCCCGGGGTGAAGCTTTCTTT. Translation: CASSLSSRGEAFF.

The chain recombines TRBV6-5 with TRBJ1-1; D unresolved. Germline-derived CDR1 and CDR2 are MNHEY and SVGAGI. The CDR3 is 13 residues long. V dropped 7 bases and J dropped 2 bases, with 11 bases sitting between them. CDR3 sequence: CASMVPGNTEAFF. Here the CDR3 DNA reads TGTGCCAGCATGGTACCGGGAAACACTGAAGCTTTCTTT.

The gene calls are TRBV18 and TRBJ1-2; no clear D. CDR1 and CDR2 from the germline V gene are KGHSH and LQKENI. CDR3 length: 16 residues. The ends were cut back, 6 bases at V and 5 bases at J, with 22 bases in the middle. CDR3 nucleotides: TGTGCCAGCTCTCAACAGTCCCCCGAGTTCGGTTATGGCTACACCTTC. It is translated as CASSQQSPEFGYGYTF.

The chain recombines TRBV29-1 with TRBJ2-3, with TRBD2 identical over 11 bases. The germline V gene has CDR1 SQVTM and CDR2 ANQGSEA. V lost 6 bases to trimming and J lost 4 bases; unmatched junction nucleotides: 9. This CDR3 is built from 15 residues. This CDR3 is CSVSVAGGRADTQYF. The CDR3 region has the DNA TGCAGCGTGTCCGTAGCGGGGGGGCGAGCAGATACGCAGTATTTT.

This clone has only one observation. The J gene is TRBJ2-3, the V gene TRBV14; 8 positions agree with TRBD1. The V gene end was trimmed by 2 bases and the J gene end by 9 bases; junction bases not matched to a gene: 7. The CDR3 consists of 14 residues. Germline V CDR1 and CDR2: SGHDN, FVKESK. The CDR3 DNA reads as TGTGCCAGCAGCCAACAGGGGGCTTTAGGCACGCAGTATTTT. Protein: CASSQQGALGTQYF. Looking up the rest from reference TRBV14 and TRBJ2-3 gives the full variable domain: EAGVTQFPSHSVIEKGQTVTLRCDPISGHDNLYWYRRVMGKEIKFLLHFVKESKQDESGMPNNRFLAERTGGTYSTLKVQPAELEDSGVYFCASSQQGALGTQYFGPGTRLTVL.

The DNA of the CDR3 is TGCAGCGTTGAATCCCTCAACGCGGGGGGACAGAACACTGAAGCTTTCTTT. Translating gives CSVESLNAGGQNTEAFF. This rearrangement joins TRBV29-1 to TRBJ1-1, with D perhaps matching TRBD1 (6 bases). V gave up 2 bases and J gave up 1 base, with 20 bases separating them. Germline V gives CDR1 SQVTM, CDR2 ANQGSEA. The CDR3 contains 17 residues. Combining the CDR3 with reference TRBV29-1 and TRBJ1-1 gives the whole variable domain SAVISQKPSRDICQRGTSLTIQCQVDSQVTMMFWYRQQPGQSLTLIATANQGSEATYESGFVIDKFPISRPNLTFSTLTVSNMSPEDSSIYLCSVESLNAGGQNTEAFFGQGTRLTVV.

CDR3 nucleotide sequence: TGTGCCAGCAGCCGGTGGGACTCCCCCACAGATACGCAGTATTTT. Encoded protein: CASSRWDSPTDTQYF. The gene calls are TRBV7-3 and TRBJ2-3; maybe TRBD2 (6 bases). Germline CDR1 SGHTA, CDR2 FQGTGA. V lost 5 bases, J lost 2 bases, and 14 bases lay in between. The CDR3 consists of 15 residues.

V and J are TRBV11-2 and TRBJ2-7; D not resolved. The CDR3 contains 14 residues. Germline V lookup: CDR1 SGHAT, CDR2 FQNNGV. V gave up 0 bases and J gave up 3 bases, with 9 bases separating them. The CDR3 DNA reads TGTGCCAGCAGCTTAGAGGTCCGCGGCTACGAGCAGTACTTC. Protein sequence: CASSLEVRGYEQYF.

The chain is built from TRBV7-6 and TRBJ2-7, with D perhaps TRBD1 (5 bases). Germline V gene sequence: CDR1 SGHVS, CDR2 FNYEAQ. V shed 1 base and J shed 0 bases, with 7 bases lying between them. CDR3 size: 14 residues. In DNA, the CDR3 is TGTGCCAGCAGCTTAGAAAGGGGCTCCTACGAGCAGTACGTC. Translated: CASSLERGSYEQYV.

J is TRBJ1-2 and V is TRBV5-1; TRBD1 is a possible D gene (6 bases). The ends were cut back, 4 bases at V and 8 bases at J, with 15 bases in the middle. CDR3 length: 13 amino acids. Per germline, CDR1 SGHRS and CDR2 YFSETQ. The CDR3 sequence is CASSPRSGEGYTF. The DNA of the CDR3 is TGCGCCAGCAGCCCTAGGTCAGGGGAGGGCTACACCTTC.

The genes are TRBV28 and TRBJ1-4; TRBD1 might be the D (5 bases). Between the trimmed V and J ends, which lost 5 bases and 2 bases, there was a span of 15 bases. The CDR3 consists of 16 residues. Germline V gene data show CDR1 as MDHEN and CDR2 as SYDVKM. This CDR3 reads CASSHQPGGTNEKLFF. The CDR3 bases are TGTGCCAGCAGTCACCAACCGGGGGGGACTAATGAAAAACTGTTTTTT.

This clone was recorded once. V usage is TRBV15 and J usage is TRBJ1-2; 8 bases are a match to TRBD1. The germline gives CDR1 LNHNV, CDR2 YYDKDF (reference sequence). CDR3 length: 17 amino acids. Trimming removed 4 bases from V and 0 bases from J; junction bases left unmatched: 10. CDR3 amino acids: CATSIADRVGANYGYTF. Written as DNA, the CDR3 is TGTGCCACCAGCATAGCGGACAGGGTTGGGGCTAACTATGGCTACACCTTC.

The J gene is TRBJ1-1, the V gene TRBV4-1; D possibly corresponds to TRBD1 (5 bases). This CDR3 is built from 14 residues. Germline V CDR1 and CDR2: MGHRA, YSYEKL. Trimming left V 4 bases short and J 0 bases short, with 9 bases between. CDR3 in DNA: TGCGCCAGCAGCCTCAGGGATATGAACACTGAAGCTTTCTTT. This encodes CASSLRDMNTEAFF.

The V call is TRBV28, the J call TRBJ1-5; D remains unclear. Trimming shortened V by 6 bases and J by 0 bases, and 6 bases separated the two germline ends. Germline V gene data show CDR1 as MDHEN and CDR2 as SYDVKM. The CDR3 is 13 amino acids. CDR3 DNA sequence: TGTGCCAGCAGCCAGGATAGCAATCAGCCCCAGCATTTT. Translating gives CASSQDSNQPQHF.

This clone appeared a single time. The CDR3 loop is CASSSGGSYNEQFF. CDR3 nucleotides: TGTGCCAGCAGTTCAGGGGGCTCTTACAATGAGCAGTTCTTC. This chain joins TRBV27 and TRBJ2-1; 8 positions match TRBD1. V was pared by 4 bases and J by 4 bases, with 3 bases of the junction left unmatched. Germline-derived CDR1 and CDR2 are MNHEY and SMNVEV (reference sequence). The CDR3 runs to 14 residues.

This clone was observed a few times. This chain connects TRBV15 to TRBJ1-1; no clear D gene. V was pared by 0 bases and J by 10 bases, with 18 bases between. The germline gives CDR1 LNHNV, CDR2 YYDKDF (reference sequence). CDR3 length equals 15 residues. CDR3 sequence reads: CATSRDREVGRRAFF. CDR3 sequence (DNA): TGTGCCACCAGCAGAGATCGGGAAGTGGGGAGGCGAGCTTTCTTT.

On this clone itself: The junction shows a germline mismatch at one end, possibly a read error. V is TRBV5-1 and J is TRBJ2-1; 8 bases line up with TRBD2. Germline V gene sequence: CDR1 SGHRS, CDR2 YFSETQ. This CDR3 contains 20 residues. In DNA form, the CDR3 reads TGCACCAGCAGCCGTCGGGTGAGCGGGGGTCCTAACCCCTCCTACAATGAGCAGTTCTTC. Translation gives CTSSRRVSGGPNPSYNEQFF.

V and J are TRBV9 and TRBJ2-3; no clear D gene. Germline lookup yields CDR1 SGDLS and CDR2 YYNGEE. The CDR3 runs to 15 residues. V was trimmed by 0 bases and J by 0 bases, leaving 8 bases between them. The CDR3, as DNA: TGTGCCAGCAGCGTAGGTCCGACTAGCACAGATACGCAGTATTTT. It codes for CASSVGPTSTDTQYF. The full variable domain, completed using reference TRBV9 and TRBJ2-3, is DSGVTQTPKHLITATGQRVTLRCSPRSGDLSVYWYQQSLDQGLQFLIQYYNGEERAKGNILERFSAQQFPDLHSELNLSSLELGDSALYFCASSVGPTSTDTQYFGPGTRLTVL.

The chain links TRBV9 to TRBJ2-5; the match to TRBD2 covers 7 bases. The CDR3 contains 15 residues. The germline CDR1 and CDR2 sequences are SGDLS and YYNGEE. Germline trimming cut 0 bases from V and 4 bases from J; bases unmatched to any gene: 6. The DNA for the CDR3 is TGTGCCAGCAGCGTAGATGGGAGGGGACGAGAGACCCAGTACTTC. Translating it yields CASSVDGRGRETQYF.